This T cell receptor (beta chain) was obtained from a study of blood T cell repertoires in COVID-19 (TCRdb year 2020). Background on the whole study: The collaborator samples originated in the United States, Italy and Spain and spanned the acute and convalescent phases of COVID-19. The prospective study material was composed of cDNA or gDNA derived from T cells, B-cell-depleted T cells, or PBMCs. The dataset comprised deeply sampled blood TCRbeta repertoires from subjects exposed to, actively infected with, or recovered from COVID-19. The repertoires were released in a freely available public database meant as a resource for research on the immune response to SARS-CoV-2. Samples were obtained from the ongoing ImmuneRACE study (first 160 participants) and from 1,254 subjects provided by 6 global collaborators. Nearly every sample came with metadata listing a de-identified subject ID, COVID-19 status, age in years and sex. HLA class I and class II types, where available, came from metadata supplied by the sample provider rather than from assay-based typing. Study-level results and caveats: The quantity of clinical and demographic metadata differed by source and by participant and was supplied without curation.

The immunoSEQ Assay, a bias-controlled multiplex PCR, was used to amplify TCRbeta CDR3 regions from genomic DNA. Under the source paper's analysis protocol: Within the assay, amplification of reference gene primers was used to estimate how many nucleated cells each sample contained. Sequence reads were collapsed and filtered to measure the absolute abundance of every unique TCRbeta CDR3 rearrangement. For each sample, productive Simpson clonality was calculated as the square root of Simpson's diversity index across productive rearrangements. TCRdb obtained this table from immuneACCESS and retained in-frame rearrangements with V and J assigned. These tables miss some clones; where compared with another copy, unresolved V genes account for less than half of the shortfall, and the remainder is unexplained. The V and J calls and clone size come from that table; D and trimming were worked out from the DNA. Here the sample has under 450,000 clones; 81% occur a single time. More than 0.95% of the sample is taken by the ten largest.

Collaborating institutions collected whole blood in K2EDTA tubes following their own protocols. For TCRbeta analysis, collaborators shipped samples in one of three forms: frozen whole blood, isolated PBMCs, or DNA extracted from either of those sample types. This clone has more than one count but fewer than ten. The target of this receptor is not known. Nothing much larger sits one base from this clone, and base qualities are not available. Measured from the cysteine to the phenylalanine, the CDR3 is 16 residues long. The only DNA kept is the CDR3, 48 bases in frame from the first base. Relative to germline, V is 0 bases shorter and J is 0 bases shorter, with 9 bases between their ends. CDR1 and CDR2, looked up from the germline V gene, are MGHRA and YSYEKL.

Sample: peripheral blood. This chain joins TRBV4-1 to TRBJ2-1, with TRBD2 perhaps the D gene, on 5 matching bases. The TCR comes from a human donor with acute or convalescent COVID-19. The donor label of this sample is uncertain. The bases are TGCGCCAGCAGCCAAGAAGGGAGAAACTCCTACAATGAGCAGTTCTTC. This sequence encodes CASSQEGRNSYNEQFF.